This paragraph covers one T cell receptor beta chain sequence. Its antigen is as yet unknown. These data are taken from a study of T cell repertoires and HLA-DP antigens. Background on the study: Transduced HeLa cells presented HLA-DP to CD4+ T cells.

Study-wide results and caveats: No separate analysis of naive versus memory CD4+ cells was done.

The primer mix covered 54 TRBV segments and 13 TRBJ segments. Profiling relied on immunoSEQ multiplex PCR, and the TCRdb table lists in-frame clones only, not all of them. The sample contains over 100,000 clones, over 90% of which appear only once. Germline V gives CDR1 SGHAT, CDR2 FQNNGV. Trimming pared 6 bases from V and 0 bases from J, leaving 12 bases between. The CDR3 extends over 15 amino acids. The sequenced material came from CD4+ T cells from PBMCs. The V call is TRBV11-2, the J call TRBJ1-3, with TRBD1 as a possible D gene (5 bases). This receptor was identified in a woman aged 18-29 years in good health and CMV-seronegative. CDR3 sequence: CASRRWGSSGNTIYF. The CDR3 bases are TGTGCCAGCAGAAGATGGGGGAGCTCTGGAAACACCATATATTTT.